The present entry profiles one TCR beta chain with its context. The J segment lost 3 bases and the V segment lost 4 bases, leaving 9 bases of the junction unmatched. The CDR3 extends over 16 amino acids. From germline, CDR1 is MGHRA and CDR2 YSYEKL. This record belongs to a study of CD8+CD57+ T cells in acquired aplastic anemia. Genomic DNA was employed as the template in profiling TCR beta VDJ and CDR3. TCRdb used MiXCR to reprocess the reads, holding one entry per CDR3 protein. The sample holds about 170,000 distinct CDR3 sequences; approximately 60% are singletons and the top ten take roughly 42%. The gene calls are TRBV4-1 and TRBJ1-1, with 9 positions matching TRBD1. Input material: sorted CD4+, CD8+, or CD8+CD57+ T cells (not recorded which) from PBMCs. The origin of this receptor is a human donor in good health. CDR3 coding DNA: TGCGCCAGCAGCCGGGAGAGGACAGGGGCGGACACTGAAGCTTTCTTT. Translating gives CASSRERTGADTEAFF.